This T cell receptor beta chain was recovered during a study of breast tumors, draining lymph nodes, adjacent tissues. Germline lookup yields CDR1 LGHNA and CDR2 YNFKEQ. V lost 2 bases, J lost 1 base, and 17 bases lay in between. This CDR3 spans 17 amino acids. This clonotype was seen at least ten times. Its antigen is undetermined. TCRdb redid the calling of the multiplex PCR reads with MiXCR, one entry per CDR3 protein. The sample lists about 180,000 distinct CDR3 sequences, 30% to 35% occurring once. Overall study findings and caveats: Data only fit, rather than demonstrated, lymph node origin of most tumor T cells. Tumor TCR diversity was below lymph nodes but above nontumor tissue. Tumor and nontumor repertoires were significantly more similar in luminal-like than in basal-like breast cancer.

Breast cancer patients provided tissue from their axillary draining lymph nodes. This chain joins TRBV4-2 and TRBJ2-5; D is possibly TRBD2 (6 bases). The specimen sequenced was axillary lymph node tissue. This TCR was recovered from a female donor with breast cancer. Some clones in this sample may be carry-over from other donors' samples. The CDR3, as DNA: TGTGCCAGCAGCCAAACACTCCTCGGGGGTTTCCAAGAGACCCAGTACTTC. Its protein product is CASSQTLLGGFQETQYF.